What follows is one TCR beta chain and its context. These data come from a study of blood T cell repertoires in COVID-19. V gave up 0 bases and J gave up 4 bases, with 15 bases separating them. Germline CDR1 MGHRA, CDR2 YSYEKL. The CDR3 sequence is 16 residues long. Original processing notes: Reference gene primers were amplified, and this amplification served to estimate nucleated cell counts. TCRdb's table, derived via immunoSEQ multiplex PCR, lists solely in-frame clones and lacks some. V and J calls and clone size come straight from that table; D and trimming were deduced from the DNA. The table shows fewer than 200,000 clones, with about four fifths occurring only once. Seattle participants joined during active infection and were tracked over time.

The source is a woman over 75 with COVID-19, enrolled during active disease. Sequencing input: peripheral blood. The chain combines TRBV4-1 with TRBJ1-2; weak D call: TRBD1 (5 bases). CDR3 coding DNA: TGCGCCAGCAGCCAAGATTGGATCCAGGGCCTCTATGGCTACACCTTC. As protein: CASSQDWIQGLYGYTF.